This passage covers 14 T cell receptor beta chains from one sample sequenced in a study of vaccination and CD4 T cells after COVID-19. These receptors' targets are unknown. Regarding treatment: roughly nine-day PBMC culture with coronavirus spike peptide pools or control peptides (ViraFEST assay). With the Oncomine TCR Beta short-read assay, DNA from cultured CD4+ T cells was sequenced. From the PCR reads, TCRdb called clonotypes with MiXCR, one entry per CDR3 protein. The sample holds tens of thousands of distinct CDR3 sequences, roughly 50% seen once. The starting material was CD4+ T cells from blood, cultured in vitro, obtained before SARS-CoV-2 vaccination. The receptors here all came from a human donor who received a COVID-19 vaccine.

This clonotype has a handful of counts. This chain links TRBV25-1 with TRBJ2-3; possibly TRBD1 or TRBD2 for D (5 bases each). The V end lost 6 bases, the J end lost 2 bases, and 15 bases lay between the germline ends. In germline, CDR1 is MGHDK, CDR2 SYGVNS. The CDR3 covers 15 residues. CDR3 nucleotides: TGTGCCAGCAGATCAGCTGGGGACGTCACAGATACGCAGTATTTT. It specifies CASRSAGDVTDTQYF.

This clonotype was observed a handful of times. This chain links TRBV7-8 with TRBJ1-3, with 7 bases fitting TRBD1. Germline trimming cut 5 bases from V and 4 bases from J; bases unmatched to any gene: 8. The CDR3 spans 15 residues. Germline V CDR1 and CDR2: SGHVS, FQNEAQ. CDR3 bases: TGTGCCAGCAGCCCTGACAGGGCTGGGGGAAACACCATATATTTT. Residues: CASSPDRAGGNTIYF. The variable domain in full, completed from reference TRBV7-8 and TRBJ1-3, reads GAGVSQSPRYKVAKRGQDVALRCDPISGHVSLFWYQQALGQGPEFLTYFQNEAQLDKSGLPSDRFFAERPEGSVSTLKIQRTQQEDSAVYLCASSPDRAGGNTIYFGEGSWLTVV.

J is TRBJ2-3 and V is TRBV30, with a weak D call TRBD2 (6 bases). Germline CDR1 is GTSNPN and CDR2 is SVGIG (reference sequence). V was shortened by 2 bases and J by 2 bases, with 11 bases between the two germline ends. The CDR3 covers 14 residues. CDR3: CAWSTGGNTDTQYF. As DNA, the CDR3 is TGTGCCTGGAGTACCGGGGGTAACACAGATACGCAGTATTTT.

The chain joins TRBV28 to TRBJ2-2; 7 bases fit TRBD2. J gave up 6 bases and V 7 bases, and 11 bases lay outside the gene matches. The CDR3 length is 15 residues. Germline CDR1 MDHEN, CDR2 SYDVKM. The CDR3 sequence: CASTHGGSGAGELFF. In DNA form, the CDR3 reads TGTGCCAGCACCCACGGGGGGTCCGGGGCCGGGGAGCTGTTTTTT.

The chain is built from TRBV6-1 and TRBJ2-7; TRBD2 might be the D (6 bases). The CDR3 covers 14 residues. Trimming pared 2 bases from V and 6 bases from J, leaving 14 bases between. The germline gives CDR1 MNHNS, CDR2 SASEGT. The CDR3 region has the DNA TGTGCCAGCAGTGAAACGGGGACTTCGAGCGAGCAGTACTTC. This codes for CASSETGTSSEQYF.

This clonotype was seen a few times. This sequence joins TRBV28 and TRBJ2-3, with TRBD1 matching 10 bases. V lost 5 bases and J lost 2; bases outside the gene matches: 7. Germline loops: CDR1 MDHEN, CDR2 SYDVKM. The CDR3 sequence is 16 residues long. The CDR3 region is CASSTGTGDLTDTQYF. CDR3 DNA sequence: TGTGCCAGCAGTACGGGGACAGGGGACCTCACAGATACGCAGTATTTT.

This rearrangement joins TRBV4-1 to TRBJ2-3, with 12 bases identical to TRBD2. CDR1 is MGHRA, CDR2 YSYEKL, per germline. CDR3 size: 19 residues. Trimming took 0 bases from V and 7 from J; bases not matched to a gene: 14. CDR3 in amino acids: CASSQDYPGLAGGRNTQYF. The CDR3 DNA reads TGCGCCAGCAGCCAAGATTACCCGGGTCTAGCGGGGGGGAGAAATACGCAGTATTTT.

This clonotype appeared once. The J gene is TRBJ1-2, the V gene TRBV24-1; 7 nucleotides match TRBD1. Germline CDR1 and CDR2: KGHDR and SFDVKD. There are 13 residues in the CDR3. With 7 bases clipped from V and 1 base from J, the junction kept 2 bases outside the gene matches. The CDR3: CATSRDSNYGYTF. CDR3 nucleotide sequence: TGTGCCACCAGCCGGGACAGTAACTATGGCTACACCTTC.

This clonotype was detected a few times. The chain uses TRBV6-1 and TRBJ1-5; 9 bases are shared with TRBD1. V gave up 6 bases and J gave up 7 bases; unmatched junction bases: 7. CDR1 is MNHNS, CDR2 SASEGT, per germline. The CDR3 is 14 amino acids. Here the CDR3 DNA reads TGTGCCAGCAGACGACAGGGGGACAGCCAGCCCCAGCATTTT. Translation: CASRRQGDSQPQHF.

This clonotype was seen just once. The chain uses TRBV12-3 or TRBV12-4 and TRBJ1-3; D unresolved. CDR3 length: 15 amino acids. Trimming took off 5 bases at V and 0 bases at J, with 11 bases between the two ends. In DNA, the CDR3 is TGTGCCAGCAGTCCCCGAGCATCCTCTGGAAACACCATATATTTT. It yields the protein CASSPRASSGNTIYF.

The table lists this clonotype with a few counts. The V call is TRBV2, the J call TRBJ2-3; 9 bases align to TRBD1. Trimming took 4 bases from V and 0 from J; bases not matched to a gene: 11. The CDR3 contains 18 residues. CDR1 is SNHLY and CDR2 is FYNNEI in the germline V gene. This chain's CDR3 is CASSVPGTGTSSTDTQYF. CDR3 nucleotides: TGTGCCAGCAGTGTTCCCGGGACAGGGACATCTAGCACAGATACGCAGTATTTT. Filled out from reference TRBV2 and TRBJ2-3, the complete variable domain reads EPEVTQTPSHQVTQMGQEVILRCVPISNHLYFYWYRQILGQKVEFLVSFYNNEISEKSEIFDDQFSVERPDGSNFTLKIRSTKLEDSAMYFCASSVPGTGTSSTDTQYFGPGTRLTVL.

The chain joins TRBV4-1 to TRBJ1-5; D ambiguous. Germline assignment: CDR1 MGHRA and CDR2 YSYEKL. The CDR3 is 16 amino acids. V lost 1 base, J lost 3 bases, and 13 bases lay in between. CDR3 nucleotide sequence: TGCGCCAGCAGCCAAGGTCCCGTAGGACTCAATCAGCCCCAGCATTTT. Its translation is CASSQGPVGLNQPQHF.

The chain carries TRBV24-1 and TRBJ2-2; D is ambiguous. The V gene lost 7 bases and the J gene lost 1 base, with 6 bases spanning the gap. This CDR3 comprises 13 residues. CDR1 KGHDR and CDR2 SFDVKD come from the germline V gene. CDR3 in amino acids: CATRAVNTGELFF. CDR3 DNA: TGTGCCACCAGGGCAGTGAACACCGGGGAGCTGTTTTTT.

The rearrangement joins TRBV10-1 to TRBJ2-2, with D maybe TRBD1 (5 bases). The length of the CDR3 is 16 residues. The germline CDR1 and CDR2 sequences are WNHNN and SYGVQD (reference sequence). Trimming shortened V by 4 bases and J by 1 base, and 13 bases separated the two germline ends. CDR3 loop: CASSVIAGRNTGELFF. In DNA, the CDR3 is TGCGCCAGCAGTGTAATTGCAGGGCGGAACACCGGGGAGCTGTTTTTT.